This entry lists 30 T cell receptor beta chains sequenced from one sample in a study of blood T cell repertoires in COVID-19. The repertoire was sequenced with immunoSEQ multiplex PCR; TCRdb's copy has only in-frame clones and lacks some. The sample comprises around 68,000 clones, about 88% of which are singletons, and 7.5% to 9% rests with the top ten. Sequencing used peripheral blood. These receptor sequences come from a man between 45 and 60 years old with active COVID-19.

This rearrangement joins TRBV11-2 to TRBJ2-5; TRBD2 agrees at 8 bases. CDR3 length: 15 residues. Losses at the gene ends were 1 base for V and 4 bases for J; bases not matched to a gene: 5. CDR1 and CDR2 (germline): SGHAT, FQNNGV. The CDR3 DNA is TGTGCCAGCAGCTTAGCAGCGGGGGTCTCAGAGACCCAGTACTTC. It yields the protein CASSLAAGVSETQYF.

V and J are TRBV5-5 and TRBJ1-4, with TRBD1 identical over 10 bases. The CDR3 is 15 amino acids. CDR1 SGHKS and CDR2 YYEKEE come from the germline V gene (reference sequence). J was trimmed by 5 bases and V by 4 bases; bases with no gene match: 5. CDR3 sequence (DNA): TGTGCCAGCAGCCGAGGACAGGGGGTGAATGAAAAACTGTTTTTT. Its translation: CASSRGQGVNEKLFF.

The chain recombines TRBV27 with TRBJ2-1; 12 bases are a match to TRBD2. The germline gives CDR1 MNHEY, CDR2 SMNVEV (reference sequence). The CDR3 is 14 amino acids. Trimming cost V 6 bases and J 7 bases; bases outside gene matches: 4. CDR3 bases: TGTGCCAGCAGAGGACTAGCGGGGATTAATGAGCAGTTCTTC. Protein: CASRGLAGINEQFF.

The V and J genes are TRBV30 and TRBJ1-1, with a possible D match to TRBD1 (6 bases). In germline, CDR1 is GTSNPN, CDR2 SVGIG (reference sequence). V lost 2 bases and J lost 1, with 17 bases in between. This CDR3 contains 16 residues. This CDR3 is CAWSKLRGHPNTEAFF. The DNA for the CDR3 is TGTGCCTGGAGTAAACTAAGGGGACACCCGAACACTGAAGCTTTCTTT.

The chain employs TRBV2 and TRBJ1-2, with D possibly being TRBD1 (6 bases). CDR1 SNHLY and CDR2 FYNNEI come from the germline V gene. This CDR3 has 15 residues. V dropped 4 bases and J dropped 6 bases, with 18 bases sitting between them. CDR3 nucleotides: TGTGCCAGCAGTGCCCTGATCACAGGGTTGAATGGCTACACCTTC. It codes for CASSALITGLNGYTF.

The chain has TRBV2 and TRBJ2-5; TRBD2 agrees at 15 bases. V lost 7 bases to trimming and J lost 0 bases; unmatched junction nucleotides: 3. The CDR3 is 16 amino acids. Germline CDR1 reads SNHLY; CDR2 reads FYNNEI. DNA for the CDR3: TGTGCCAGCAATGGACTAGCGGGGGGGTACCAAGAGACCCAGTACTTC. Protein product: CASNGLAGGYQETQYF.

J is TRBJ2-1 and V is TRBV5-1; the D gene is possibly TRBD1 (6 bases). V was clipped by 4 bases and J by 4 bases, with 15 bases between them. The CDR3 loop spans 15 amino acids. Germline-derived CDR1 and CDR2 are SGHRS and YFSETQ. The DNA for the CDR3 is TGCGCCAGCAGCCAGGATGGGGGCGGATACAATGAGCAGTTCTTC. As protein: CASSQDGGGYNEQFF.

Here the CDR3 reads CASSSGQGYTIYF. CDR3 DNA sequence: TGTGCCAGCAGCTCGGGACAGGGGTACACCATATATTTT. The J gene is TRBJ1-3, the V gene TRBV11-2; TRBD1 aligns across 10 bases. The germline CDR1 and CDR2 sequences are SGHAT and FQNNGV. The CDR3 covers 13 residues. Trimming at V came to 4 bases and at J to 8 bases, leaving 2 bases not matched to a gene.

This sequence joins TRBV6-5 and TRBJ1-2; 10 bases map to TRBD1. The J segment lost 5 bases and the V segment lost 6 bases, leaving 3 bases of the junction unmatched. The CDR3 runs to 13 residues. The germline gives CDR1 MNHEY, CDR2 SVGAGI. CDR3 region: CASRPGQGYGYTF. The CDR3 DNA reads TGTGCCAGCAGGCCGGGACAGGGGTATGGCTACACCTTC.

J is TRBJ1-2 and V is TRBV28, with 10 bases that match TRBD1. Germline loops: CDR1 MDHEN, CDR2 SYDVKM. The V gene end was trimmed by 2 bases and the J gene end by 5 bases; junction bases not matched to a gene: 8. The length of the CDR3 is 16 residues. The CDR3 DNA reads TGTGCCAGCAGTTTACGCCGGACAGGGGGAGGATATGGCTACACCTTC. This encodes CASSLRRTGGGYGYTF.

The chain carries TRBV12-3 or TRBV12-4 and TRBJ1-2; D ambiguous. V was trimmed by 3 bases and J by 7 bases, leaving 6 bases between them. CDR3 length: 11 residues. This chain's CDR3 is CASSLGIGYTF. The CDR3 nucleotides are TGTGCCAGCAGTTTGGGCATTGGCTACACCTTC.

The genes are TRBV7-2 and TRBJ2-1, with D tentatively TRBD2 (5 bases). The CDR3 covers 16 residues. The V gene lost 5 bases and the J gene lost 6 bases, with 20 bases spanning the gap. CDR1 is SGHTA and CDR2 is FQGNSA in the germline V gene. CDR3 nucleotide sequence: TGTGCCAGCAGCCAAAGGCCAGGACTTTCAACCAATGAGCAGTTCTTC. Its translation: CASSQRPGLSTNEQFF.

This clone appeared a single time. The rearrangement uses TRBV19 and TRBJ1-6, with TRBD1 identical over 9 bases. Germline lookup yields CDR1 LNHDA and CDR2 SQIVND (reference sequence). Losses at the gene ends were 8 bases for V and 0 bases for J; bases not matched to a gene: 8. The length of the CDR3 is 17 residues. CDR3 sequence (DNA): TGTGCCAGTGGGGGACAGGGACCCAGCTCCTATAATTCACCCCTCCACTTT. Its protein is CASGGQGPSSYNSPLHF.

The chain is built from TRBV11-3 and TRBJ2-1; 16 positions match TRBD2. CDR3 size: 18 residues. CDR1 and CDR2 (germline): SGHNT, YENEEA. The V gene end was trimmed by 4 bases and the J gene end by 4 bases; junction bases not matched to a gene: 7. The CDR3 sequence is CASSSGTSGGVPYNEQFF. The CDR3 bases are TGTGCCAGCAGCTCCGGGACTAGCGGGGGGGTCCCGTACAATGAGCAGTTCTTC.

This clone showed up many times. CDR3 sequence (DNA): TGTGCCAGCAGCCCCCTCGGTGGGGCGTCCTACAATGAGCAGTTCTTC. Amino acid sequence: CASSPLGGASYNEQFF. V and J are TRBV7-3 and TRBJ2-1; D possibly corresponds to TRBD1 (5 bases). V was clipped by 5 bases and J by 1 base, with 15 bases between them. The CDR3 is 16 amino acids. Germline CDR1 SGHTA, CDR2 FQGTGA. Full variable domain (remainder filled in from reference TRBV7-3 and TRBJ2-1): GAGVSQTPSNKVTEKGKYVELRCDPISGHTALYWYRQSLGQGPEFLIYFQGTGAADDSGLPNDRFFAVRPEGSVSTLKIQRTERGDSAVYLCASSPLGGASYNEQFFGPGTRLTVL.

V gene TRBV6-2 or TRBV6-3 combines with J gene TRBJ1-1; no reliable D call. The V end was cut by 0 bases, the J end by 3 bases, with 8 bases between. From germline, CDR1 is MNHEY and CDR2 SVGEGT. The CDR3 spans 14 residues. The chain's CDR3 is CASSYSNGDTEAFF. As DNA, the CDR3 is TGTGCCAGCAGTTACTCGAACGGAGACACTGAAGCTTTCTTT.

The chain joins TRBV21-1 to TRBJ1-2; the table's D gene call, TRBD1, was not cross checked with the DNA. TRBV21-1 is a pseudogene locus. The CDR3 contains 14 residues. CDR3 protein: CASSRGRDREGYTF. The CDR3 DNA sequence: TGTGCCAGCAGTAGAGGGCGGGACAGGGAAGGCTACACCTTC.

V and J are TRBV6-5 and TRBJ1-2; 7 nucleotides line up with TRBD1. Germline V gives CDR1 MNHEY, CDR2 SVGAGI. The CDR3 spans 16 residues. The V segment lost 4 bases and the J segment 4 bases; nucleotides outside the gene matches: 12. The CDR3 spells CASSFAPGGLAYGYTF. As DNA, the CDR3 is TGTGCCAGCAGTTTTGCCCCAGGGGGATTAGCCTATGGCTACACCTTC.

V and J are TRBV18 and TRBJ1-2, with D unresolved. Trimming shortened V by 6 bases and J by 8 bases, and 16 bases separated the two germline ends. The CDR3 extends over 13 amino acids. Germline V CDR1 and CDR2: KGHSH, LQKENI. In nucleotides, the CDR3 is TGTGCCAGCTCGGAGGGTATGTTTGTGGGCTACACCTTC. It codes for CASSEGMFVGYTF.

This chain uses TRBV4-1 with TRBJ1-1; TRBD1 is a possible D gene (5 bases). V dropped 1 base and J dropped 7 bases, with 16 bases sitting between them. Germline CDR1 MGHRA, CDR2 YSYEKL. CDR3 length: 15 residues. CDR3 region: CASSQANRVGDEAFF. In nucleotides, the CDR3 is TGCGCCAGCAGCCAAGCGAATCGGGTAGGGGATGAAGCTTTCTTT.

The chain employs TRBV19 and TRBJ1-1; D is uncertain. The CDR3 totals 16 residues. The V and J ends lost 5 bases and 1 base respectively, with 17 bases between them. Germline CDR1 reads LNHDA; CDR2 reads SQIVND (reference sequence). CDR3 DNA: TGTGCCAGTAGTCCGGTCCGACTTAATAGGAACACTGAAGCTTTCTTT. The encoded protein is CASSPVRLNRNTEAFF.

The chain couples TRBV2 to TRBJ2-6, with D maybe TRBD1 (6 bases). From germline, CDR1 is SNHLY and CDR2 FYNNEI. The CDR3 is 16 amino acids. Between the trimmed V and J ends, which lost 7 bases and 4 bases, there was a span of 17 bases. In nucleotides, the CDR3 is TGTGCCAGCACGCAGGGGTTATTCTCCGGGGCCAACGTCCTGACTTTC. Amino acids: CASTQGLFSGANVLTF. The full variable domain, completed using reference TRBV2 and TRBJ2-6, is EPEVTQTPSHQVTQMGQEVILRCVPISNHLYFYWYRQILGQKVEFLVSFYNNEISEKSEIFDDQFSVERPDGSNFTLKIRSTKLEDSAMYFCASTQGLFSGANVLTFGAGSRLTVL.

The V and J genes are TRBV19 and TRBJ1-1; tentative D call: TRBD1 (6 bases). The germline V and J ends were trimmed by 2 bases and 0 bases, with 16 bases remaining between them. The CDR3 length is 17 residues. Germline V gene lookup returns CDR1 LNHDA and CDR2 SQIVND (reference sequence). In DNA, the CDR3 is TGTGCCAGTAGTATAAAGGGCCGGGCAGGGGTGAACACTGAAGCTTTCTTT. It specifies CASSIKGRAGVNTEAFF.

The chain recombines TRBV19 with TRBJ2-2; 10 bases are shared with TRBD2. The CDR3 runs to 18 residues. Germline V CDR1 and CDR2: LNHDA, SQIVND (reference sequence). After removal of 9 bases from V and 0 bases from J, the junction contained 13 bases not matched to a gene. DNA of the CDR3: TGTGCCAGCCGCGGGGGGGTTGGACTAGCGGCGAACACCGGGGAGCTGTTTTTT. Translated, it gives CASRGGVGLAANTGELFF.

The J gene is TRBJ1-4, the V gene TRBV19, with a weak D call TRBD1 (6 bases). Trimming pared 3 bases from V and 8 bases from J, leaving 22 bases between. Germline CDR1 reads LNHDA; CDR2 reads SQIVND (reference sequence). The CDR3 extends over 17 amino acids. CDR3 amino acids: CASSIEPHRVEVEKLFF. The CDR3 DNA sequence: TGTGCCAGTAGTATCGAGCCCCACAGGGTGGAAGTCGAAAAACTGTTTTTT. Filled out from reference TRBV19 and TRBJ1-4, the complete variable domain reads DGGITQSPKYLFRKEGQNVTLSCEQNLNHDAMYWYRQDPGQGLRLIYYSQIVNDFQKGDIAEGYSVSREKKESFPLTVTSAQKNPTAFYLCASSIEPHRVEVEKLFFGSGTQLSVL.

The V and J genes are TRBV6-5 and TRBJ1-2; no reliable D call. CDR3 length: 13 residues. Germline V gives CDR1 MNHEY, CDR2 SVGAGI. Between the trimmed V and J ends, which lost 5 bases and 0 bases, there was a span of 7 bases. The CDR3 region is CASSQEPNYGYTF. DNA for the CDR3: TGTGCCAGCAGTCAGGAACCTAACTATGGCTACACCTTC.

The V gene is TRBV27, the J gene TRBJ2-5; 10 bases align to TRBD1. Germline V gene sequence: CDR1 MNHEY, CDR2 SMNVEV (reference sequence). This CDR3 contains 15 residues. V lost 7 bases, J lost 2 bases, and 7 bases stayed unmatched. CDR3 loop: CASIRDRGGQETQYF. CDR3 sequence (DNA): TGTGCCAGCATCCGGGACAGGGGCGGTCAAGAGACCCAGTACTTC.

This clone has only one observation. V and J are TRBV2 and TRBJ2-7; possible D gene TRBD2, 5 bases. Germline CDR1 reads SNHLY; CDR2 reads FYNNEI. CDR3 length: 13 amino acids. The V end was cut by 3 bases, the J end by 3 bases, with 9 bases between. The CDR3 reads CASSDTGYYEQYF. DNA for the CDR3: TGTGCCAGCAGTGATACGGGGTACTACGAGCAGTACTTC.

The chain carries TRBV2 and TRBJ1-1; TRBD1 matches at 9 bases. The CDR3 is made up of 16 amino acids. The ends lost 4 bases at V and 4 bases at J; junction bases unmatched: 10. Germline loops: CDR1 SNHLY, CDR2 FYNNEI. CDR3 in DNA: TGTGCCAGCAGTGTCCCACAGGGGGCGTATAGCACTGAAGCTTTCTTT. Translated: CASSVPQGAYSTEAFF.

This clone was found once. The genes are TRBV5-1 and TRBJ2-7; 7 nucleotides agree with TRBD1. The germline CDR1 and CDR2 sequences are SGHRS and YFSETQ. CDR3 size: 15 residues. Trimming took 0 bases from V and 4 from J; bases not matched to a gene: 7. CDR3 sequence: CASSLGAGGNYEQYF. CDR3 nucleotide sequence: TGCGCCAGCAGCTTGGGGGCAGGGGGTAATTACGAGCAGTACTTC.